This is a list of T cell receptor beta chains from one sample in a study of tumor and adjacent non-tumor tissue in lung cancer. TCRdb re-derived calls from the multiplex PCR reads in MiXCR, one entry per CDR3 protein. Of roughly 120,000 distinct CDR3 sequences in the sample, 60% to 70% were seen once. The sequenced sample consisted of distant non-tumor lung tissue. These receptors were obtained from a man in his fifties or sixties with non-small cell lung cancer. CDR3s include the opening cysteine and the closing phenylalanine or tryptophan. Each record gives: V gene, clone size, J gene, D gene, CDR3 protein, CDR3 DNA. The D gene is left open where the match is weak. Clone size appears in some rows only: once, few, many, or a class for an expanded clone.

TRBV5-6	.	TRBJ2-5	.	CVSSLALGEQETKYF	TGTGTCAGCAGCTTGGCTTTGGGAGAACAAGAGACCAAGTACTTC
TRBV29-1	.	TRBJ2-7	.	CSIRAWGVEQYF	TGCAGCATCCGGGCATGGGGCGTCGAACAGTACTTC
TRBV12-3/TRBV12-4	.	TRBJ2-7	TRBD2	CGSSFAGDVADLTKKQYF	TGTGGCAGCAGTTTCGCGGGGGACGTAGCGGACCTTACTAAAAAGCAGTACTTC
TRBV4-2	.	TRBJ2-7	TRBD2	CASSKETGGRDEQYF	TGTGCCAGCAGCAAAGAAACTGGCGGGAGGGACGAGCAGTATTTC
TRBV30	many	TRBJ2-7	TRBD2	CAWTRTSGRAEQYF	TGTGCCTGGACCCGGACTAGCGGGAGGGCCGAACAGTACTTC
TRBV2	.	TRBJ2-1	TRBD1	CANSHSTDRGMDNEQFF	TGTGCCAACAGTCACTCTACGGACAGGGGTATGGACAATGAGCAGTTCTTC
TRBV4-1	.	TRBJ1-2	.	CASTPDYGGNYGYTF	TGCGCCAGCACCCCCGACTACGGCGGAAACTATGGCTACACCTTC
TRBV25-1	many	TRBJ1-1	.	CASSDGGGTEAFF	TGTGCCAGCAGTGATGGGGGCGGCACTGAAGCTTTCTTT
TRBV6-2/TRBV6-3	.	TRBJ1-2	.	CANSAGQGNTF	TGTGCCAACAGCGCGGGCCAGGGTAACACCTTC
TRBV6-6	.	TRBJ1-1	.	CASSDTTGTVNTEAFF	TGTGCTAGCAGTGACACTACCGGGACGGTGAACACTGAAGCTTTCTTT
TRBV28	few	TRBJ1-5	.	CASSYKGQGILQPQHF	TGTGCCAGCAGTTATAAAGGGCAGGGGATTCTTCAGCCCCAGCATTTT
TRBV4-3	.	TRBJ2-1	.	CACSQDSSVEQFF	TGCGCCTGCAGTCAAGACTCCAGCGTCGAGCAGTTCTTC
TRBV5-1	many	TRBJ2-1	TRBD1	CASSPAGGTGSSYNEQFF	TGCGCCAGCAGCCCCGCAGGGGGAACAGGCAGCTCCTACAATGAGCAGTTCTTC